The 29 T cell receptor beta chains below all came from one sample that was sequenced in a study of vaccination and CD4 T cells after COVID-19. The treatment was: approximately nine-day PBMC culture with coronavirus spike peptide pools or control peptides (ViraFEST assay). No antigen is known for these receptors. Cultured CD4+ T-cell DNA underwent Oncomine TCR Beta short-read sequencing. Each CDR3 protein gets one entry after TCRdb re-called the PCR reads with MiXCR. The table shows more than 20,000 distinct CDR3 sequences, with about 50% occurring only once. The specimen comprised CD4+ T cells from blood, cultured in vitro, sampled before SARS-CoV-2 vaccination. The receptors come from a human donor who received a COVID-19 vaccine.

In its sample, this clonotype was seen a few times. The chain uses TRBV20-1 and TRBJ2-3, with 8 bases fitting TRBD2. V lost 3 bases to trimming and J lost 5 bases; unmatched junction nucleotides: 16. The V gene's germline CDR1 is DFQATT and CDR2 SNEGSKA (reference sequence). There are 17 residues in the CDR3. In DNA, the CDR3 is TGCAGTGCTAGGAGACCGGTCGACGGGGGGGCGAAAGATACGCAGTATTTT. Translated: CSARRPVDGGAKDTQYF.

Turning to this clonotype: The limits of the CDR3 on the DNA are not certain, so only TCRdb's listed CDR3 is given. CDR3 region: CISVPEAGTSGSQETQYF. V gene TRBV7-5 combines with J gene TRBJ2-5; the listed D gene, TRBD2, was not tested against the DNA. TRBV7-5 is assigned pseudogene status. With termini counted, the CDR3 has 18 amino acids.

This clonotype was picked up one time. The chain recombines TRBV27 with TRBJ1-1; a possible D gene is TRBD1 (5 bases). Trimming took off 6 bases at V and 7 bases at J, with 15 bases between the two ends. CDR3 length: 13 residues. CDR1 and CDR2 (germline): MNHEY, SMNVEV (reference sequence). CDR3 sequence reads: CASRPIGAGEAFF. Here the CDR3 DNA reads TGTGCCAGCAGGCCTATCGGGGCCGGTGAAGCTTTCTTT.

The chain carries TRBV19 and TRBJ2-2; 7 bases fit TRBD1. The CDR3 runs to 16 residues. V gave up 4 bases and J gave up 3 bases; unmatched junction bases: 8. The germline gives CDR1 LNHDA, CDR2 SQIVND (reference sequence). CDR3 nucleotides: TGTGCCAGTAGTACCCAGACAGGGATGGACACCGGGGAGCTGTTTTTT. This sequence encodes CASSTQTGMDTGELFF.

V usage is TRBV5-1 and J usage is TRBJ2-3; 11 bases match TRBD2. There are 16 residues in the CDR3. CDR1 and CDR2 (germline): SGHRS, YFSETQ. Germline trimming cut 4 bases from V and 2 bases from J; bases unmatched to any gene: 6. The CDR3 sequence is CASSPIAGGATDTQYF. In DNA, the CDR3 is TGCGCCAGCAGCCCAATAGCGGGGGGGGCCACAGATACGCAGTATTTT. Full variable domain (missing parts from reference TRBV5-1 and TRBJ2-3): KAGVTQTPRYLIKTRGQQVTLSCSPISGHRSVSWYQQTPGQGLQFLFEYFSETQRNKGNFPGRFSGRQFSNSRSEMNVSTLELGDSALYLCASSPIAGGATDTQYFGPGTRLTVL.

The chain recombines TRBV6-5 with TRBJ2-3, with 7 bases identical to TRBD1. The CDR3 sequence is 15 residues long. Per the germline V gene, CDR1 is MNHEY and CDR2 is SVGAGI. Trimming cost V 4 bases and J 3 bases; bases outside gene matches: 7. The CDR3 bases are TGTGCCAGCAGTTCCTGGGACAGCAGAACAGATACGCAGTATTTT. Protein product: CASSSWDSRTDTQYF.

This chain links TRBV5-1 with TRBJ2-1; 13 positions agree with TRBD2. The CDR3 runs to 15 residues. V shed 4 bases, J shed 3 bases, and the junction held 1 base outside the gene matches. Germline-derived CDR1 and CDR2 are SGHRS and YFSETQ. CDR3 region: CASSRTSGGYNEQFF. CDR3 sequence (DNA): TGCGCCAGCAGCCGGACTAGCGGGGGCTACAATGAGCAGTTCTTC. Drawing the rest from reference TRBV5-1 and TRBJ2-1, the complete variable domain is KAGVTQTPRYLIKTRGQQVTLSCSPISGHRSVSWYQQTPGQGLQFLFEYFSETQRNKGNFPGRFSGRQFSNSRSEMNVSTLELGDSALYLCASSRTSGGYNEQFFGPGTRLTVL.

The chain uses TRBV7-9 and TRBJ1-2; D is possibly TRBD1 (6 bases). The ends were cut back, 5 bases at V and 8 bases at J, with 12 bases in the middle. Germline V gene data show CDR1 as SEHNR and CDR2 as FQNEAQ (reference sequence). This CDR3 is built from 12 residues. This CDR3 reads CASSVRGFGYTF. In nucleotides, the CDR3 is TGTGCCAGCAGCGTTAGGGGGTTCGGCTACACCTTC.

DNA of the CDR3: TGCAGCGCTCTACAGGGGGGGGTCGATGAGCAGTTCTTC. Protein sequence: CSALQGGVDEQFF. The rearrangement joins TRBV29-1 to TRBJ2-1, with a weak D call TRBD1 (8 bases). Trimming removed 7 bases at V and 8 bases at J, with 18 bases between. The CDR3 totals 13 residues. Germline V CDR1 and CDR2: SQVTM, ANQGSEA.

V usage is TRBV12-3 or TRBV12-4 and J usage is TRBJ2-3, with D perhaps matching TRBD1 (6 bases). V was pared by 5 bases and J by 4 bases, with 10 bases between. The CDR3 sequence is 13 residues long. This CDR3 reads CASSRGIADTQYF. The DNA for the CDR3 is TGTGCCAGCAGTAGGGGGATCGCAGATACGCAGTATTTT.

The chain couples TRBV15 to TRBJ1-4; perhaps TRBD1 as D (6 bases). Trimming took 5 bases from V and 1 from J, leaving 8 bases between them. Germline-derived CDR1 and CDR2 are LNHNV and YYDKDF (reference sequence). The CDR3 length is 14 residues. CDR3: CATSEQGTNEKLFF. The DNA of the CDR3 is TGTGCCACCAGCGAACAGGGAACTAATGAAAAACTGTTTTTT.

This chain connects TRBV11-3 to TRBJ2-3; D is unclear. The CDR3 has 15 residues. CDR1 is SGHNT, CDR2 YENEEA, per germline. V was clipped by 1 base and J by 3 bases, with 11 bases between them. For the CDR3, the DNA is TGTGCCAGCAGCTTAGGACGCTCCGCGACAGATACGCAGTATTTT. Its translation is CASSLGRSATDTQYF.

This clonotype was seen once. The chain combines TRBV30 with TRBJ2-7; D is ambiguous. The length of the CDR3 is 12 residues. Between the trimmed V and J ends, which lost 0 bases and 3 bases, there was a span of 6 bases. The germline V gene has CDR1 GTSNPN and CDR2 SVGIG (reference sequence). CDR3: CAWSVRHYEQYF. CDR3 DNA: TGTGCCTGGAGTGTAAGACACTACGAGCAGTACTTC.

This chain links TRBV11-2 with TRBJ1-1; no definite D call. This CDR3 is built from 14 residues. Germline-derived CDR1 and CDR2 are SGHAT and FQNNGV. The ends were cut back, 5 bases at V and 4 bases at J, with 14 bases in the middle. CDR3 protein: CASSPDYGVTEAFF. The CDR3 DNA reads as TGTGCCAGCAGCCCAGATTACGGGGTCACTGAAGCTTTCTTT.

This clonotype was observed a handful of times. The rearrangement links TRBV5-5 to TRBJ1-1; D may be TRBD1 (6 bases). The CDR3 consists of 15 residues. The germline V gene encodes CDR1 SGHKS and CDR2 YYEKEE (reference sequence). V lost 2 bases, J lost 1 base, and 12 bases lay in between. The CDR3 DNA sequence: TGTGCCAGCAGCTTAACTGGACAGTCGAACACTGAAGCTTTCTTT. It yields the protein CASSLTGQSNTEAFF.

V usage is TRBV14 and J usage is TRBJ1-6, with D unresolved. There are 16 residues in the CDR3. V lost 4 bases and J lost 3, with 13 bases in between. The germline CDR1 and CDR2 sequences are SGHDN and FVKESK. The DNA for the CDR3 is TGTGCCAGCAGCCCGTCGGGAGGATTCTATAATTCACCCCTCCACTTT. As protein: CASSPSGGFYNSPLHF.

This clonotype was seen more than once but under ten times. The gene calls are TRBV2 and TRBJ1-2, with no clear D. The V end was cut by 4 bases, the J end by 6 bases, with 18 bases between. This CDR3 is built from 15 residues. CDR1 is SNHLY, CDR2 FYNNEI, per germline. The CDR3 nucleotides read TGTGCCAGCAGTGGAGGATCCGGTCATTGGGATGGCTACACCTTC. Residues: CASSGGSGHWDGYTF.

This chain connects TRBV4-2 to TRBJ1-1; no firm D call. Trimming took 4 bases from V and 1 from J, leaving 13 bases between them. The germline CDR1 and CDR2 sequences are LGHNA and YNFKEQ. The CDR3 sequence is 15 residues long. The CDR3 DNA sequence: TGTGCCAGCAGCCGCGGCGGCGGAGGGAACACTGAAGCTTTCTTT. Translated: CASSRGGGGNTEAFF.

The genes are TRBV6-1 and TRBJ1-5; tentatively, D is TRBD1 (5 bases). V was cut by 3 bases and J by 1 base, with 10 bases left in between. The CDR3 runs 15 residues. CDR1 MNHNS and CDR2 SASEGT come from the germline V gene. CDR3 amino acids: CASSDRRGSNQPQHF. DNA for the CDR3: TGTGCCAGCAGTGATAGAAGGGGAAGCAATCAGCCCCAGCATTTT.

The V and J genes are TRBV9 and TRBJ2-6; 8 nucleotides match TRBD1. Germline V CDR1 and CDR2: SGDLS, YYNGEE. V shed 5 bases, J shed 0 bases, and the junction held 13 bases outside the gene matches. The CDR3 is 19 amino acids. CDR3 in amino acids: CASSTGGSNRFSGANVLTF. CDR3 coding DNA: TGTGCCAGCAGTACAGGGGGTTCAAACCGCTTCTCTGGGGCCAACGTCCTGACTTTC.

The chain has TRBV20-1 and TRBJ1-6; D not resolved. CDR3 length: 15 amino acids. V was trimmed by 1 base and J by 13 bases, leaving 20 bases between them. The germline CDR1 and CDR2 sequences are DFQATT and SNEGSKA (reference sequence). The CDR3 loop is CSARASGRASSPLHF. In DNA form, the CDR3 reads TGCAGTGCTAGAGCAAGCGGACGGGCTAGTTCGCCCCTCCACTTT.

This clonotype was seen only a few times. The chain recombines TRBV12-3 or TRBV12-4 with TRBJ1-1, with D perhaps matching TRBD1 (6 bases). This CDR3 region has 12 residues. V dropped 2 bases and J dropped 11 bases, with 12 bases sitting between them. CDR3 coding DNA: TGTGCCAGCAGTTTAAACAGGGCCGTCGCTTTCTTT. Its protein product is CASSLNRAVAFF.

The chain couples TRBV12-5 to TRBJ2-5; D is tentatively TRBD1 or TRBD2 (5 bases each). The germline V gene has CDR1 LGHNT and CDR2 FRNRAP. V shed 1 base and J shed 4 bases, with 16 bases lying between them. CDR3 length equals 16 residues. CDR3 DNA: TGTGCTAGTGGTTTGGGTCCCGGGACGAAGGTAGAGACCCAGTACTTC. Its translation: CASGLGPGTKVETQYF.

On this clonotype itself: The junction does not match germline at one end; this may be a read error. In DNA form, the CDR3 reads TGTGCCGCCAGCAGAGATGGGAGCGGGGGGGATACGCAGTATTTT. Amino acids: CAASRDGSGGDTQYF. The chain is built from TRBV15 and TRBJ2-3, with 9 nucleotides matching TRBD2. In germline, CDR1 is LNHNV, CDR2 YYDKDF (reference sequence). This CDR3 is built from 15 residues.

The chain has TRBV6-5 and TRBJ2-2, with D uncertain. V lost 0 bases and J lost 2, with 4 bases in between. This CDR3 has 14 residues. Per the germline V gene, CDR1 is MNHEY and CDR2 is SVGAGI. In DNA form, the CDR3 reads TGTGCCAGCAGTTACTCTGGTAACACCGGGGAGCTGTTTTTT. This encodes CASSYSGNTGELFF.

This clonotype was recorded only once. This chain links TRBV25-1 with TRBJ2-5, with unresolved D. This CDR3 is built from 12 residues. Germline V gene sequence: CDR1 MGHDK, CDR2 SYGVNS. The ends were cut back, 6 bases at V and 1 base at J, with 6 bases in the middle. CDR3 sequence: CASSETQETQYF. In nucleotides, the CDR3 is TGTGCCAGCAGCGAAACCCAAGAGACCCAGTACTTC.

The rearrangement joins TRBV7-9 to TRBJ1-5; no definite D call. V lost 3 bases, J lost 6 bases, and 9 bases lay in between. Germline lookup yields CDR1 SEHNR and CDR2 FQNEAQ (reference sequence). CDR3 length: 13 amino acids. CDR3 amino acids: CASSLGTSQPQHF. The CDR3 DNA follows: TGTGCCAGCAGCTTGGGTACAAGTCAGCCCCAGCATTTT.

The rearrangement links TRBV30 to TRBJ1-5; 7 bases are a match to TRBD1. V lost 1 base and J lost 6; bases outside the gene matches: 6. CDR1 is GTSNPN, CDR2 SVGIG, per germline (reference sequence). This CDR3 contains 14 residues. CDR3 sequence reads: CAWSGDSARQPQHF. As DNA, the CDR3 is TGTGCCTGGAGTGGGGACAGTGCCCGTCAGCCCCAGCATTTT.

J is TRBJ2-3 and V is TRBV7-6; D not resolved. This CDR3 has 13 amino acids. CDR1 SGHVS and CDR2 FNYEAQ come from the germline V gene. V lost 5 bases, J lost 5 bases, and 11 bases lay in between. The CDR3 DNA reads TGTGCCAGCAGCCATGGTCGTGGAGATACGCAGTATTTT. This codes for CASSHGRGDTQYF. Supplemented by reference TRBV7-6 and TRBJ2-3, the full variable domain reads GAGVSQSPRYKVTKRGQDVALRCDPISGHVSLYWYRQALGQGPEFLTYFNYEAQQDKSGLPNDRFSAERPEGSISTLTIQRTEQRDSAMYRCASSHGRGDTQYFGPGTRLTVL.